This is a list of T cell receptor beta chains from one sample in a study of blood T cells in healthy people across ages. MiXCR, run by TCRdb on the 5' RACE reads, gives a single entry per CDR3 protein. The sample includes 710,000 or so distinct CDR3 sequences, about 34% of them seen just once. The sample comprised blood. These receptor sequences come from a woman over 75 in good health. The CDR3 runs from the conserved cysteine through the conserved F or W. Each record gives: J gene, clone size, D gene, V gene, CDR3 DNA, CDR3 protein. A D gene is named only where the DNA matches it firmly. Clone size, where shown, is once, few, many, or a class for clones that have expanded.

J: TRBJ1-1
size: -
D: TRBD1
V: TRBV5-1
DNA: TGCGCCAGCAGCTTACTTACAGGGGTGAACACTGAAGCTTTCTTT
CDR3: CASSLLTGVNTEAFF

J: TRBJ1-1
size: -
D: TRBD1
V: TRBV6-2/TRBV6-3
DNA: TGTGCCAGCATTCGGGACAGGGCCCCGAACACTGAAGCTTTCTTT
CDR3: CASIRDRAPNTEAFF

J: TRBJ2-1
size: -
D: -
V: TRBV11-3
DNA: TGTGCCAGCAGCCCCTATGGGGGGACATGCAATGAGCAGTTCTTC
CDR3: CASSPYGGTCNEQFF

J: TRBJ2-3
size: -
D: TRBD1
V: TRBV20-1
DNA: TGTAGTGCCCCCAACCCGGAGACAGGGTTTTCTAGCACAGATACGCAGTATTTT
CDR3: CSAPNPETGFSSTDTQYF

J: TRBJ1-3
size: few
D: TRBD1
V: TRBV7-2
DNA: TGTGCCAGCAGCTATGCCGGGACAGCAATATCGGGAAACACCATATATTTT
CDR3: CASSYAGTAISGNTIYF

J: TRBJ1-4
size: -
D: -
V: TRBV25-1
DNA: TGTGCCAGCAGTCCGGGCAGAGATGCAACTAATGAAAAACTGTTTTTT
CDR3: CASSPGRDATNEKLFF

J: TRBJ2-5
size: many
D: -
V: TRBV7-3
DNA: TGTGCCAGCAGCCCCTCGTCGATAGGGGAAGAGACCCAGTACTTC
CDR3: CASSPSSIGEETQYF

J: TRBJ2-1
size: many
D: TRBD2
V: TRBV5-1
DNA: TGCGCCAGCAGCCTGGACGGGGGGACTGACAATGAGCAGTTCTTC
CDR3: CASSLDGGTDNEQFF

J: TRBJ2-3
size: many
D: -
V: TRBV6-1
DNA: TGTGCCAGCAGTGAATTGTCAGGGCCGACAGATACGCAGTATTTT
CDR3: CASSELSGPTDTQYF

J: TRBJ1-2
size: many
D: -
V: TRBV18
DNA: TGTGCCAGCTCACCAGAGGGGACTGGCTACACCTTC
CDR3: CASSPEGTGYTF

J: TRBJ2-4
size: many
D: -
V: TRBV19
DNA: TGTGCCAGTAGTCCCGAAGTCAAAAACATTCAGTACTTC
CDR3: CASSPEVKNIQYF

J: TRBJ2-7
size: many
D: -
V: TRBV5-1
DNA: TGCGCCAGCAGCTTGCTAGTGACCGACTACGAGCAGTACTTC
CDR3: CASSLLVTDYEQYF

J: TRBJ2-1
size: -
D: -
V: TRBV7-2
DNA: TGTGCCAGCAGCATTAGGGTGGCCCTCGGGTACAATGAGCAGTTCTTC
CDR3: CASSIRVALGYNEQFF

J: TRBJ1-1
size: -
D: -
V: TRBV5-1
DNA: TGCGCCAGCAGCGACTCACAGGGAATCGAAGCTTTCTTT
CDR3: CASSDSQGIEAFF

J: TRBJ1-1
size: -
D: TRBD1
V: TRBV4-1
DNA: TGCGCCAGCAGCCAAAGACAGGGGAGGAAAGAGAACACTGAAACTTTCTTT
CDR3: CASSQRQGRKENTETFF

J: TRBJ2-5
size: many
D: -
V: TRBV4-3
DNA: TGCGCCAGCAGCCAACGCGGTGCTTGGGGGGAGACCCAGTACTTC
CDR3: CASSQRGAWGETQYF

J: TRBJ1-5
size: many
D: -
V: TRBV10-3
DNA: TGTGCCATCAGTGGGGGGAATCAGCCCCAGCATTTT
CDR3: CAISGGNQPQHF

J: TRBJ2-1
size: many
D: -
V: TRBV28
DNA: TGTGCCAGCAGTTTAACCTACTACAATGAGCAGTTCTTC
CDR3: CASSLTYYNEQFF

J: TRBJ1-5
size: few
D: -
V: TRBV4-2
DNA: TGTGCCAGCAGCCAAGGTACCGAGGGATCTAATAGCAATCAGCCCCAGCATTTT
CDR3: CASSQGTEGSNSNQPQHF

J: TRBJ2-1
size: -
D: -
V: TRBV5-1
DNA: TGCGCCAGCAGCTTGGCTGGGCCCGAAGGCGATGAGCAGTTCTTC
CDR3: CASSLAGPEGDEQFF

J: TRBJ1-2
size: -
D: -
V: TRBV12-3/TRBV12-4
DNA: TGTGCCAGCAGTTTACCCAACGCTGGAGGCTATGGCTACACCTTC
CDR3: CASSLPNAGGYGYTF

J: TRBJ2-2
size: few
D: TRBD1
V: TRBV12-3/TRBV12-4
DNA: TGTGCCAGCAGGTCCGGGACAGATAAGATCGGGGAGCTGTTTTTT
CDR3: CASRSGTDKIGELFF

J: TRBJ2-7
size: many
D: TRBD2
V: TRBV6-6
DNA: TGTGCCAGCAGTGCCGGGGGGAGACAATACGAGCAGTACTTC
CDR3: CASSAGGRQYEQYF

J: TRBJ2-1
size: -
D: TRBD2
V: TRBV20-1
DNA: TGCAGTGCTTCTAGCGGGAGGCTTCATGAGCAGTTCTTC
CDR3: CSASSGRLHEQFF

J: TRBJ2-7
size: -
D: TRBD1
V: TRBV6-5
DNA: TGTGCCAGCAGTTACTCATTCCCGGGACAGGGGATACCCTACGAGCAGTACTTC
CDR3: CASSYSFPGQGIPYEQYF

J: TRBJ2-1
size: -
D: -
V: TRBV6-1
DNA: TGTGCCAGCAGTGAATCGGTTAGGGGGGTAGACAATGAGCAGTTCTTC
CDR3: CASSESVRGVDNEQFF

J: TRBJ2-2
size: few
D: TRBD1
V: TRBV12-3/TRBV12-4
DNA: TGTGCCAGCAGATACAACAGGGGGATTGGCACCGGGGAGCTGTTTTTT
CDR3: CASRYNRGIGTGELFF